This T cell receptor beta chain was obtained from a study of cytomegalovirus exposure and HLA in healthy donors (dated by TCRdb to about 2017). With regard to the full study: An earlier analysis of some 600 of the donors reported 250 to 300 Gb of sequence data and 117 million unique TCR beta sequences obtained from 150 million to 200 million T cells. Of the roughly 410 genotyped donors, 75% to 85% were placed in the genetic ancestry cluster associated with self-reported Caucasian donors. Four or five DR-DQ haplotypes were handled as single units for association and clustering, since linkage in the cohort was strong. Typing coverage varied by locus: roughly 620-640 donors for A, B, C, DRB1 and DQB1; approximately 560 for DQA1; approximately 610 for DPA1; 450 to 480 for DPB1. To study patterns of TCR occurrence, a later analysis re-analyzed previously published TCR beta repertoires from around 660 donors and added high-resolution HLA genotyping. Alongside the repertoire data, information on donor age, sex, ethnicity and CMV serostatus was compiled. An early release covering more than 500 HLA-typed donors comprised approximately 290 gigabases of sequencing data and approximately 80 million unique TCR sequences. Genome-wide SNP genotypes for about three fifths of the roughly 700 donors were used in a later genetic analysis, which treated that subset as a discovery cohort. In addition to the first cohort of about 650 subjects, a separate validation cohort of approximately 130 different subjects was used. The aim of the study was to test whether cataloging public T cell receptors could identify signatures of past pathogen exposure. On average, roughly 200,000 unique TCR beta nucleotide sequences were sequenced per donor among some 430 genotyped donors of the cohort, with about 17% of those sequences being non-productive. To predict cytomegalovirus infection status, the study brought together high-throughput TCR immunosequencing, statistical association of individual TCRs with disease status, and machine learning. All discovery cohort repertoires had been generated using a single sequencing platform. An earlier analysis of 500 to 750 of the donors applied high-throughput TCR beta sequencing to assess whether each TCR beta V gene segment acted as functional or pseudogenic. HLA typing included class I and class II loci at four-digit resolution. The study profiled the T cell repertoires of about 640 subjects by immunosequencing and related them to cytomegalovirus serostatus. The later analysis used no new phenotypic data to find candidate immune exposures, relying instead on TCR beta sequences and their occurrence across donors. Overall study outcomes, separate from this receptor: For the cohort, immune exposure information was limited to CMV serostatus. Roughly uniform sequencing depth across donors was assumed in presence/absence analyses, although this assumption may not hold. In a later analysis, the rate of TCR association differed among HLA loci, with DRB1 alleles having the most associated TCRs and HLA-C alleles having the fewest. In a later analysis, most CMV-associated TCR beta chains were found to appear HLA-restricted, with HLA associations seemingly driven largely by CMV exposure. A further reported finding was that TCR beta sequences accurately predicted the HLA-A and HLA-B alleles for most subjects in the first cohort. In vitro tests confirmed that a few of the cytomegalovirus-associated TCR beta chains recognize cytomegalovirus antigens. A later analysis reported that several top co-occurrence clusters appeared linked to parvovirus B19, influenza, CMV and Epstein-Barr virus. A group of highly shared sequence variants was considered likely to be a technical artifact of the sequencing pipeline. Because HLA typing was unavailable for some donors at each locus, only the typed subset was used in association tests. In this cohort, only TCR beta chains were sequenced, and detectable features were limited by the absence of alpha or paired-chain data. A later analysis associated some 17,000 TCR beta sequences with specific HLA alleles at a false discovery rate of 0.05. In the study, 150 to 200 TCR beta chains were listed as associated with cytomegalovirus. When HLA alleles, especially DR and DQ, strongly co-occurred, attributing TCR associations to individual alleles was difficult. Compared with the roughly 720-donor mean, donors in an Asian-associated ancestry cluster had fewer N-insertions in productive TCRs, according to a later genetic analysis. An earlier analysis of approximately 530 of the donors showed that most TCR beta V segments appeared in productive rearrangements either about 87% or about 30% of the time, which broadly matched IMGT annotations. The 87-base-pair reads could not distinguish some IMGT-functional V segments, including TRBV6-2 and TRBV6-3, so those segments were excluded. Compared with equally common non-associated chains, HLA-associated TCR beta chains in a later analysis were more clonally expanded and had lower generation probabilities. Linkage disequilibrium might explain the correlated functional status among segregating V segments, but an unknown experimental factor could not be ruled out. The classifier was reported to diagnose cytomegalovirus status with high specificity and sensitivity in both the original and validation cohorts. V-gene and J-gene trimming of TCR beta chains was associated with a missense DCLRE1C variant in a later genetic analysis, and the association was replicated in an independent cohort. Because counts were too low, roughly 16 rarely observed V segments, including chromosome 9 orphons, were left out of the earlier analysis of a few hundred of the donors. According to the authors, the approach could potentially be generalized to other disease states and immunological phenotypes. Across donors, most TCR sequences were observed very rarely, whereas some public TCRs were present in many individuals.

To note about this clone: It has no known antigen specificity. Base qualities are not at hand, and no much larger clone is one base apart.

Libraries were made using the immunoSEQ multiplex PCR assay. A mixture of 60 forward primers for TCR Vbeta segments and 13 reverse primers for TCR Jbeta segments was used in the multiplex PCR. Amplification of the CDR3 region of rearranged TCR beta genes was performed with a multiplex PCR assay on genomic DNA. On the Illumina HiSeq System, the amplified TCR beta libraries were sequenced as 87-base-pair reads. In the authors' own workflow: A later analysis counted about 82 million unique TCR beta chains across the 666 repertoires, and 10 million to 12 million of these chains were shared by at least two donors. Raw reads were error-corrected and collapsed into unique sequences by a nearest-neighbor algorithm in which closely related sequences were merged to remove PCR and sequencing errors. Alignment of CDR3 sequences to IMGT reference sequences was used to assign V, D and J gene segments. For a sequence to be retained, a match of at least six nucleotides to both a V gene segment and a J gene segment was required. A rearrangement counted as productive if the CDR3 had no stop codons and remained in frame with V and J, and every other rearrangement counted as non-productive. Following IMGT convention, CDR3 was defined as the stretch from the second conserved V-encoded cysteine to the conserved J-encoded phenylalanine. In an earlier analysis of around 640 of the donors, sequences lacking an unambiguous match to a single V gene segment were excluded. An earlier analysis of about 590 of the donors classified V segments as functional when productive rearrangements were above 56.7% and as segregating when the standard deviation between donors was above 5%. A statistical classification framework was developed to diagnose cytomegalovirus status using the catalog of TCR beta chain sequences. V and J gene assignment, in a later analysis, came from comparing TCR nucleotide sequences with IMGT/GENE-DB human TR gene sequences. Using the TCRdist pipeline, a later analysis assigned CDR3 sequences along with most-parsimonious VDJ recombination scenarios. A later analysis defined each TCR beta chain by its CDR3 amino acid sequence plus V-gene family, and excluded reads lacking a unique V-gene family. As a way to deal with suspected cross-contamination and a sequencing artifact, a later analysis dropped approximately 570 nucleotide sequences that were highly shared and had low generation probability. In a later analysis, a clonal expansion index for each public chain was calculated from normalized within-repertoire ranks of inferred template counts. In a later analysis, generation probabilities were computed using a VDJ recombination model fitted to out-of-frame rearrangements, and the results were checked against IGoR. Hypergeometric tests were used in a later analysis to score TCR-TCR, TCR-HLA and TCR-CMV co-occurrence, with a repertoire-size bias correction applied to the TCR pairs. False discovery rates were estimated in a later analysis by permuting HLA or CMV assignments 20 times. In a later analysis, co-occurring TCRs were grouped with DBSCAN, and TCRdist sequence similarity was added when clustering was performed within HLA-allele-positive subsets. Repertoires with fewer than 30,000 or more than 120,000 public chains, plus five repertoires with anomalous nucleotide sharing, were excluded from co-occurrence clustering. The table comes from immuneACCESS by way of TCRdb, which keeps in-frame sequences with V and J called. Part of the clones is missing from these tables; in studies checked, under half for an unresolved V gene and the rest for unknown reasons. The V and J calls and clone size come from that table; D and trimming were worked out from the DNA. This sample comprises roughly 73,000 clones, around 84% of them detected only once. The ten most abundant clones make up about 2.4% of the sample.

The cohort was made up of around 720 healthy bone marrow donors. At the time of sampling, every cohort member was nominally healthy, though immune exposures that went unrecorded were likely present. The donor was CMV seronegative and belonged to the group of over 350 seronegative cohort members. A peripheral blood sample was collected from each donor, and TCR beta sequencing was performed on peripheral blood mononuclear cells. The Qiagen DNeasy Blood Extraction Kit was used to extract genomic DNA from the blood cell samples. CDR1 and CDR2 were assigned from the germline V gene (reference sequence) as MNHEY and SMNVEV. Including the terminal cysteine and phenylalanine, the CDR3 comprises 15 residues. Only the CDR3 portion is preserved as DNA: 45 bases, with reading frame beginning at the first base. Trimming leaves V shorter by 6 bases and J shorter by 6 bases, with the junction holding 4 bases beyond the gene matches.

What was sequenced was PBMCs. The chain is made from TRBV27 and TRBJ2-1; 14 nucleotides in the junction match TRBD2. This clonotype originated in a woman aged 50 to 60 in good health and CMV-seronegative. The DNA is TGTGCCAGCAGGGGACTAGCGGGAGTATTCAATGAGCAGTTCTTC. This is translated as CASRGLAGVFNEQFF.